This T cell receptor beta chain is from a study of Graves' ophthalmopathy and Graves' hyperthyroidism. Broader study findings: A majority of expanded thyroid clonotypes exceeding 0.001 frequency were likewise present in blood. Distinction of ophthalmopathy from stable hyperthyroidism by a 13-signature model reached roughly 88% sensitivity and 81.08% specificity.

Diagnosis used clinical symptoms, serum thyroxine, TRAb, thyroid ultrasound and orbital computed tomography. This clonotype was seen at least ten times. Its antigen is unidentified. Amplified TCR beta CDR3 regions were obtained using RNA transcripts as template. RT-PCR was first run with HTBI primers, then multiplex PCR in a second round. TCRdb reprocessed the multiplex PCR reads via MiXCR and lists one record per CDR3 protein. This sample carries a few hundred thousand distinct CDR3 sequences, roughly 15% of them seen once, and the ten largest clones take 7%. This CDR3 is built from 13 residues. Germline CDR1 is PRHDT and CDR2 is FYEKMQ (reference sequence). Trimming took off 4 bases at V and 2 bases at J, with 9 bases between the two ends.

Sequencing used peripheral blood. The chain couples TRBV13 to TRBJ2-7; no reliable D call. This clonotype was obtained from a young woman with stable Graves' hyperthyroidism. This CDR3 reads CASSSYGPYEQYF. The CDR3 DNA reads TGTGCCAGCAGCTCCTACGGCCCCTACGAGCAGTACTTC.